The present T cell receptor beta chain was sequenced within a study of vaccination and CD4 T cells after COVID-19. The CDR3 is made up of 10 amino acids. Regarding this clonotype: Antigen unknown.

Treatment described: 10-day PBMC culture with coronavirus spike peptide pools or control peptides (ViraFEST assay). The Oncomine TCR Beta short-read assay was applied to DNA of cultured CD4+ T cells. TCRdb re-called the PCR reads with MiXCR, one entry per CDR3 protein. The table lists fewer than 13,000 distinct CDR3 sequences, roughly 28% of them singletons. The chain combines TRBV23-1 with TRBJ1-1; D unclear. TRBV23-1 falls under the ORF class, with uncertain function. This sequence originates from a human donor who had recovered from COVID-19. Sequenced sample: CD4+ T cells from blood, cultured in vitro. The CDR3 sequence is CAQGDTEAFF. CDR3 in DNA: TGCGCTCAAGGAGACACTGAAGCTTTCTTT.